Below are 29 T cell receptor beta chains sequenced from a single sample in a study of blood T cell repertoires in COVID-19. Sequencing was performed with immunoSEQ multiplex PCR; in TCRdb, only in-frame clones are kept and a portion is missing. The sample yields fewer than 250,000 clones, 80% to 90% seen once. Input material: PBMCs or T cells enriched from blood (not recorded which). All receptors come from a woman in her forties who had been exposed to COVID-19.

V is TRBV29-1 and J is TRBJ1-6; 7 positions match TRBD1. The V gene end was trimmed by 1 base and the J gene end by 6 bases; junction bases not matched to a gene: 9. This CDR3 contains 16 residues. Germline V CDR1 and CDR2: SQVTM, ANQGSEA. CDR3 DNA sequence: TGCAGCGTTGAAGGTAGTTCGGGACAGTTTAATTCACCCCTCCACTTT. It yields the protein CSVEGSSGQFNSPLHF.

The chain combines TRBV5-4 with TRBJ2-2; weak D call: TRBD1 (5 bases). V shed 4 bases and J shed 2 bases, with 12 bases lying between them. Germline V gene data show CDR1 as SGHNT and CDR2 as YYREEE (reference sequence). CDR3 length: 15 amino acids. DNA for the CDR3: TGTGCCAGCAGCCGACAGACTCTCAACACCGGGGAGCTGTTTTTT. Its protein product is CASSRQTLNTGELFF.

V gene TRBV7-6 combines with J gene TRBJ1-1; D is uncertain. V lost 0 bases to trimming and J lost 3 bases, with 8 bases between them. The CDR3 length is 14 residues. Germline lookup yields CDR1 SGHVS and CDR2 FNYEAQ. The CDR3 DNA reads as TGTGCCAGCAGCTTAGCCCAGATGGACACTGAAGCTTTCTTT. Encoded protein: CASSLAQMDTEAFF.

This rearrangement joins TRBV5-1 to TRBJ2-5; a weak D match, TRBD1 (6 bases). Germline CDR1 and CDR2: SGHRS and YFSETQ. Trimming left V 3 bases short and J 4 bases short, with 16 bases between. The CDR3 covers 15 residues. The CDR3 loop reads CASSSGTTGRETQYF. The CDR3 DNA sequence: TGCGCCAGCAGCTCCGGGACCACAGGGCGAGAGACCCAGTACTTC.

This clone was recorded once. The V call is TRBV7-2, the J call TRBJ1-1, with no clear D. Germline V gene data show CDR1 as SGHTA and CDR2 as FQGNSA. Trimming took off 2 bases at V and 1 base at J, with 8 bases between the two ends. This CDR3 is built from 14 residues. This CDR3 reads CASSLIAENTEAFF. CDR3 DNA: TGTGCCAGCAGCTTAATTGCAGAGAACACTGAAGCTTTCTTT. Filled out from reference TRBV7-2 and TRBJ1-1, the complete variable domain reads GAGVSQSPSNKVTEKGKDVELRCDPISGHTALYWYRQSLGQGLEFLIYFQGNSAPDKSGLPSDRFSAERTGGSVSTLTIQRTQQEDSAVYLCASSLIAENTEAFFGQGTRLTVV.

The CDR3 nucleotides read TGCGCCAGCAGCCAAGGGGGGGACCTCACAGATACGCAGTATTTT. It translates to CASSQGGDLTDTQYF. The chain couples TRBV4-3 to TRBJ2-3; D might be TRBD2 (6 bases). The CDR3 is 15 amino acids. V dropped 1 base and J dropped 2 bases, with 10 bases sitting between them. The germline V gene encodes CDR1 LGHNA and CDR2 YSLEER.

The chain is built from TRBV9 and TRBJ1-2; the match to TRBD1 covers 8 bases. Trimming took 4 bases from V and 4 from J; bases not matched to a gene: 6. The CDR3 runs to 14 residues. CDR1 SGDLS and CDR2 YYNGEE come from the germline V gene. In DNA, the CDR3 is TGTGCCAGCAGCTCCCAAACAGGGGGCTATGGCTACACCTTC. This translates into CASSSQTGGYGYTF.

This rearrangement joins TRBV2 to TRBJ1-5, with TRBD1 matching 9 bases. The V and J ends lost 4 bases and 2 bases, in that order; junction bases with no gene match: 6. The CDR3 consists of 16 residues. Germline CDR1 reads SNHLY; CDR2 reads FYNNEI. The CDR3 sequence: CASSGDRDGGNQPQHF. The CDR3 DNA sequence: TGTGCCAGCAGTGGGGACAGGGATGGAGGCAATCAGCCCCAGCATTTT.

This chain links TRBV9 with TRBJ1-2; TRBD1 agrees at 11 bases. Germline values: CDR1 SGDLS, CDR2 YYNGEE. The CDR3 has 16 residues. With V trimmed by 3 bases and J by 2 bases, 6 bases remained unmatched. DNA of the CDR3: TGTGCCAGCAGCGGGCGGACAGGGGGCTCCAACTATGGCTACACCTTC. Translation gives CASSGRTGGSNYGYTF.

V and J are TRBV3-1 (or the pseudogene TRBV3-2) and TRBJ1-2; D uncertain. This CDR3 has 13 residues. Germline values: CDR1 LGHDT, CDR2 YNNKEL (reference sequence). The V and J ends lost 4 bases and 4 bases respectively, with 10 bases between them. Written as DNA, the CDR3 is TGTGCCAGCAGCCTCGACACACCCTATGGCTACACCTTC. It specifies CASSLDTPYGYTF.

The chain joins TRBV28 to TRBJ1-5; 8 nucleotides align to TRBD1. This CDR3 has 18 residues. J gave up 3 bases and V 6 bases, and 16 bases lay outside the gene matches. Germline V gives CDR1 MDHEN, CDR2 SYDVKM. The CDR3 protein is CASSLVTLTGAINQPQHF. CDR3 nucleotide sequence: TGTGCCAGCAGCTTAGTTACACTGACAGGGGCTATCAATCAGCCCCAGCATTTT.

The chain links TRBV27 to TRBJ1-6; tentative D call: TRBD1 (5 bases). Germline-derived CDR1 and CDR2 are MNHEY and SMNVEV (reference sequence). The CDR3 runs to 16 residues. V was clipped by 5 bases and J by 10 bases, with 21 bases between them. The CDR3 sequence: CASSTPRTRVGSPLHF. The CDR3 coding sequence is TGTGCCAGCAGTACCCCCCGGACAAGGGTCGGATCACCCCTCCACTTT.

This chain uses TRBV12-3 or TRBV12-4 with TRBJ1-1, with D unclear. The V and J ends lost 6 bases and 5 bases respectively, with 7 bases between them. The CDR3 spans 11 residues. In DNA, the CDR3 is TGTGCCAGCAGGAAGAGTACTGAAGCTTTCTTT. Translation gives CASRKSTEAFF.

This clone was seen just once. This rearrangement joins TRBV7-2 to TRBJ2-7, with D perhaps TRBD2 (5 bases). This CDR3 spans 15 amino acids. The V gene lost 2 bases and the J gene lost 4 bases, with 15 bases spanning the gap. Germline CDR1 SGHTA, CDR2 FQGNSA. CDR3 sequence reads: CASSLLSERAYEQYF. CDR3 in DNA: TGTGCCAGCAGCTTACTTTCGGAGAGGGCTTACGAGCAGTACTTC.

This rearrangement joins TRBV4-3 to TRBJ1-6; D remains ambiguous. The germline CDR1 and CDR2 sequences are LGHNA and YSLEER. Trimming cost V 0 bases and J 0 bases, with 12 bases left between them. The CDR3 consists of 18 residues. CDR3 in amino acids: CASSQEGSPFSYNSPLHF. The CDR3, as DNA: TGCGCCAGCAGCCAAGAGGGCTCACCCTTCTCCTATAATTCACCCCTCCACTTT.

The chain links TRBV5-3 to TRBJ1-5, with D uncertain. TRBV5-3 is marked as an open reading frame, function uncertain. The CDR3 covers 14 residues. Trimming stripped 0 bases from V and 7 bases from J, with 11 bases between. The CDR3 reads CARSLDTRGQPQHF. The CDR3 DNA sequence: TGTGCCAGAAGCTTGGACACCCGAGGGCAGCCCCAGCATTTT.

This chain connects TRBV21-1 to TRBJ2-4; TRBD1 is taken as the D call from the table, unchecked against the DNA. TRBV21-1 is given as a pseudogene. The CDR3 has 18 amino acids. CDR3 region: CAHPATGITIRAKNIQYF. CDR3 in DNA: TGTGCCCACCCGGCGACAGGGATTACCATCCGGGCCAAAAACATTCAGTACTTC.

This clone occurred once. The genes are TRBV3-1 (or the pseudogene TRBV3-2) and TRBJ1-1, with 11 bases that match TRBD1. Germline-derived CDR1 and CDR2 are LGHDT and YNNKEL (reference sequence). V dropped 5 bases and J dropped 4; count of bases not matched to a gene: 6. CDR3 size: 15 residues. CDR3 coding DNA: TGTGCCAGCAGCGGACAGGGGGCGGTCGGCACTGAAGCTTTCTTT. Translating it yields CASSGQGAVGTEAFF.

The gene calls are TRBV5-5 and TRBJ1-2, with a weak D call TRBD1 (6 bases). The CDR3 loop spans 14 amino acids. Deletions cut 4 bases from V and 4 bases from J, with 14 bases between. From germline, CDR1 is SGHKS and CDR2 YYEKEE (reference sequence). The CDR3 is CASSPETGRYGYTF. CDR3 DNA sequence: TGTGCCAGCAGCCCCGAGACAGGTCGCTATGGCTACACCTTC.

This clone appeared a single time. The rearrangement joins TRBV20-1 to TRBJ1-1; D is possibly TRBD1 (6 bases). V gave up 3 bases and J gave up 7 bases, with 12 bases separating them. Germline CDR1 DFQATT, CDR2 SNEGSKA (reference sequence). The CDR3 runs to 12 residues. This CDR3 is CSASPQGREAFF. In DNA, the CDR3 is TGCAGTGCTAGTCCACAGGGCCGTGAAGCTTTCTTT.

This clone appeared many times. J is TRBJ2-7 and V is TRBV28; 7 bases line up with TRBD1. CDR1 MDHEN and CDR2 SYDVKM come from the germline V gene. V lost 4 bases to trimming and J lost 3 bases; unmatched junction nucleotides: 9. This CDR3 contains 15 residues. The CDR3 nucleotides read TGTGCCAGCAGTTCTACCCGGGACAGCCTCTACGAGCAGTACTTC. Translated, it gives CASSSTRDSLYEQYF.

The chain is built from TRBV27 and TRBJ1-3, with 10 bases identical to TRBD1. Germline lookup yields CDR1 MNHEY and CDR2 SMNVEV (reference sequence). The CDR3 extends over 17 amino acids. V gave up 6 bases and J gave up 0 bases; unmatched junction bases: 8. The CDR3 DNA is TGTGCCAGCAGGGCAGGGACAGGGGCATCCTCTGGAAACACCATATATTTT. The encoded protein is CASRAGTGASSGNTIYF.

This sequence joins TRBV18 and TRBJ2-7, with a weak D call TRBD1 (6 bases). This CDR3 spans 12 amino acids. V was clipped by 2 bases and J by 5 bases, with 7 bases between them. CDR1 is KGHSH, CDR2 LQKENI, per germline. CDR3 loop: CASSPGGHEQYF. DNA for the CDR3: TGTGCCAGCTCACCAGGGGGCCACGAGCAGTACTTC. The whole variable domain, filled in from reference TRBV18 and TRBJ2-7, reads NAGVMQNPRHLVRRRGQEARLRCSPMKGHSHVYWYRQLPEEGLKFMVYLQKENIIDESGMPKERFSAEFPKEGPSILRIQQVVRGDSAAYFCASSPGGHEQYFGPGTRLTVT.

The gene calls are TRBV5-1 and TRBJ1-4; 7 bases are shared with TRBD1. From germline, CDR1 is SGHRS and CDR2 YFSETQ. The CDR3 length is 16 residues. The V segment lost 0 bases and the J segment 7 bases; nucleotides outside the gene matches: 9. CDR3 nucleotide sequence: TGCGCCAGCAGCTTGGGGGGACAGCCGGCCCCTGAAAAACTGTTTTTT. This encodes CASSLGGQPAPEKLFF.

The CDR3 spells CASGLTGPARYTQYF. The CDR3 nucleotides read TGTGCTAGTGGTTTGACAGGGCCTGCGAGGTATACGCAGTATTTT. The chain has TRBV12-5 and TRBJ2-3; D is perhaps TRBD1 (6 bases). Germline V gene sequence: CDR1 LGHNT, CDR2 FRNRAP. CDR3 size: 15 residues. Between the trimmed V and J ends, which lost 2 bases and 7 bases, there was a span of 16 bases.

The chain links TRBV11-2 to TRBJ1-1; D is unclear. CDR3 length equals 14 residues. Germline V lookup: CDR1 SGHAT, CDR2 FQNNGV. Trimming shortened V by 2 bases and J by 1 base, and 8 bases separated the two germline ends. The CDR3 sequence is CASSLTLANTEAFF. The DNA for the CDR3 is TGTGCCAGCAGCTTAACTTTAGCGAACACTGAAGCTTTCTTT.

The J gene is TRBJ1-1, the V gene TRBV18; D is perhaps TRBD1 (5 bases). Germline V gene data show CDR1 as KGHSH and CDR2 as LQKENI. The CDR3 spans 14 residues. Trimming left V 1 base short and J 4 bases short, with 10 bases between. Here the CDR3 DNA reads TGTGCCAGCTCACCACAGGGGTTGGGCACTGAAGCTTTCTTT. Protein product: CASSPQGLGTEAFF.

CDR3 DNA sequence: TGTGCCAGCAGTAGTTGGACAGGTTCGTCCTACGAGCAGTACTTC. This translates into CASSSWTGSSYEQYF. The J gene is TRBJ2-7, the V gene TRBV6-5, with TRBD1 matching over 7 bases. The V gene's germline CDR1 is MNHEY and CDR2 SVGAGI. This CDR3 spans 15 amino acids. V gave up 5 bases and J gave up 1 base; unmatched junction bases: 8.

V and J are TRBV7-3 and TRBJ1-1, with D perhaps TRBD1 (6 bases). This CDR3 has 15 residues. The germline gives CDR1 SGHTA, CDR2 FQGTGA. V was clipped by 5 bases and J by 0 bases, with 13 bases between them. CDR3 residues: CASSEWTAMNTEAFF. Written as DNA, the CDR3 is TGTGCCAGCAGCGAGTGGACAGCGATGAACACTGAAGCTTTCTTT.